A selection of T cell receptor beta chains follows, all from one sample in a study of regulatory T cells in long-lasting Graves disease. One entry per CDR3 protein results from TCRdb running MiXCR on the multiplex PCR reads. In the table there are roughly 560,000 distinct CDR3 sequences, about 16% of which are singletons. This sample also appeared in a second study, on T cells in Graves' hyperthyroidism and ophthalmopathy.

Sequencing used peripheral blood mononuclear cells (PBMCs), obtained at new diagnosis, from a patient treated with antithyroid drugs. The receptors were sampled from a woman aged 35 to 60 with Graves disease. The CDR3 runs from the conserved cysteine through the conserved F or W. The order of the fields is clone size, D gene, CDR3 length, J gene, V gene, CDR3 protein, CDR3 DNA. D genes are given only for firm matches. Rows give clone size only sometimes, using once, few, many, or a class for an expanded clone.

abundance: many; d_gene: TRBD2; len: 16; j_gene: TRBJ2-1; v_gene: TRBV6-1; CDR3aa: CASRPGTSGAYNEQFF; CDR3nt: TGTGCCAGCAGGCCAGGGACTAGCGGGGCGTACAATGAGCAGTTCTTC
abundance: NA; d_gene: NA; len: 14; j_gene: TRBJ2-7; v_gene: TRBV5-6; CDR3aa: CASSFVGSSYEQYF; CDR3nt: TGTGCCAGCAGCTTCGTGGGCAGTTCCTACGAGCAGTACTTC
abundance: many; d_gene: TRBD1; len: 14; j_gene: TRBJ2-3; v_gene: TRBV19; CDR3aa: CASNAGTATDTQYF; CDR3nt: TGTGCCAGTAACGCCGGGACAGCAACAGATACGCAGTATTTT
abundance: NA; d_gene: TRBD1; len: 14; j_gene: TRBJ1-4; v_gene: TRBV6-1; CDR3aa: CASRGDRGNEKLFF; CDR3nt: TGTGCCAGCAGAGGGGACAGGGGTAATGAAAAACTGTTTTTT
abundance: many; d_gene: NA; len: 13; j_gene: TRBJ1-5; v_gene: TRBV30; CDR3aa: CAWSGGFVQPQHF; CDR3nt: TGTGCCTGGAGTGGAGGTTTCGTACAGCCCCAGCATTTT
abundance: many; d_gene: NA; len: 12; j_gene: TRBJ2-7; v_gene: TRBV6-2/TRBV6-3; CDR3aa: CASSEVAYEQYF; CDR3nt: TGTGCCAGCAGTGAAGTGGCCTACGAGCAGTACTTC
abundance: few; d_gene: NA; len: 13; j_gene: TRBJ2-5; v_gene: TRBV27; CDR3aa: CASPRDMCETQYF; CDR3nt: TGTGCCAGCCCGAGGGACATGTGTGAGACCCAGTACTTC
abundance: few; d_gene: NA; len: 14; j_gene: TRBJ1-1; v_gene: TRBV6-1; CDR3aa: CASGPGRQATEAFF; CDR3nt: TGTGCCAGCGGACCCGGACGGCAGGCCACTGAAGCTTTCTTT
abundance: NA; d_gene: NA; len: 13; j_gene: TRBJ2-3; v_gene: TRBV19; CDR3aa: CASRSNTPDTQYF; CDR3nt: TGTGCCAGTAGGTCCAACACCCCAGATACGCAGTATTTT
abundance: few; d_gene: NA; len: 13; j_gene: TRBJ1-4; v_gene: TRBV10-3; CDR3aa: CAISEGQGEKLFF; CDR3nt: TGTGCCATCAGTGAGGGACAAGGGGAAAAACTGTTTTTT
abundance: few; d_gene: NA; len: 15; j_gene: TRBJ2-7; v_gene: TRBV10-3; CDR3aa: CAISGSTMGRVEQYF; CDR3nt: TGTGCCATCAGTGGATCGACAATGGGAAGGGTGGAGCAGTACTTC
abundance: NA; d_gene: NA; len: 16; j_gene: TRBJ1-1; v_gene: TRBV18; CDR3aa: CASSPFSMQMNTEAFF; CDR3nt: TGTGCCAGCTCACCATTTAGCATGCAGATGAACACTGAAGCTTTCTTT
abundance: NA; d_gene: NA; len: 16; j_gene: TRBJ2-1; v_gene: TRBV6-4; CDR3aa: CASSAPGRVLYNEQFF; CDR3nt: TGTGCCAGCAGTGCTCCGGGACGGGTACTTTACAATGAGCAGTTCTTC
abundance: few; d_gene: NA; len: 16; j_gene: TRBJ2-7; v_gene: TRBV19; CDR3aa: CASSSHRDTVFYEQYF; CDR3nt: TGTGCCAGTAGTAGCCACCGGGACACCGTGTTCTACGAGCAGTACTTC
abundance: many; d_gene: TRBD1; len: 15; j_gene: TRBJ1-5; v_gene: TRBV6-1; CDR3aa: CASRPWGQGNQPQHF; CDR3nt: TGTGCCAGCAGACCGTGGGGACAGGGTAATCAGCCCCAGCATTTT